This TCR beta chain came from a study of radiation and T cells in renal cell carcinoma. The study's findings and limits: Top tumor clonotypes rose in blood 2 weeks post-radiation, then contracted.

Generated by immunoSEQ multiplex PCR, the TCRdb table keeps only in-frame clones and is missing some. The data show roughly 58,000 clones, with more than 60% seen just once and around 6.8% held by the top ten. The ends were cut back, 2 bases at V and 4 bases at J, with 14 bases in the middle. The CDR3 spans 15 residues. Germline V lookup: CDR1 SEHNR, CDR2 FQNEAQ (reference sequence). A few counts support this clone. Its target is not known. The time point here: blood 4 weeks post-SBRT, at nephrectomy. Treatment defined: 15 Gy SBRT to primary tumor, nephrectomy 4 weeks later. Nephrectomy followed 15 Gy stereotactic body radiation by 4 weeks. Radiation-treated patients gave blood at baseline, week 2 and week 4. The patient's renal cell carcinoma had clear cell pathology.

This specimen was blood, taken from a patient whose treatment included radiotherapy and nephrectomy. The sequence came from a man between 60 and 70 years old with renal cell carcinoma. The rearrangement links TRBV7-9 to TRBJ1-1, with D perhaps matching TRBD1 (5 bases). The CDR3 nucleotides read TGTGCCAGCAGCTTATTTGGGACCGGTGGCACTGAAGCTTTCTTT. The encoded protein is CASSLFGTGGTEAFF. The entire variable domain, with the rest obtained from reference TRBV7-9 and TRBJ1-1, is as follows: DTGVSQNPRHKITKRGQNVTFRCDPISEHNRLYWYRQTLGQGPEFLTYFQNEAQLEKSRLLSDRFSAERPKGSFSTLEIQRTEQGDSAMYLCASSLFGTGGTEAFFGQGTRLTVV.